This TCR beta chain is drawn from a study of shared clonotypes between healthy human individuals (dated by TCRdb to about 2020). With respect to the entire study: The cohort included a few men and two women between 18 and 49 years of age. Per donor, leukapheresis produced somewhere between about 0.9 and 9.5 billion PBMCs. Per donor, three plates each were used for CD4 naive and CD4 memory, two for CD8 naive, and one for CD8 memory. To increase sequencing depth and limit assay-specific biases, different laboratories used diverse techniques to prepare libraries and sequence TCR repertoires. To estimate repertoire size and how much clonotype sharing occurs between individuals, the study deeply sequenced the blood TCR repertoires of about five healthy adults.

CDR1 and CDR2, looked up from the germline V gene, are LGHNA and YNFKEQ. Clipping removes 1 base from V and 5 bases from J, with 5 as the unmatched junction base count. Taken from cysteine to phenylalanine, the CDR3 has 16 residues. Only the CDR3 part of the read is kept: 48 bases, read in frame from the first base. TCR CDR3 regions were amplified from genomic DNA by multiplex PCR using the deep immunoSEQ assay. Extracted genomic DNA from each cell subset was distributed evenly across all wells of several immunoSEQ 96-well plates, and each plate was treated as a replicate. For sorted subsets, 200 to 250 ng genomic DNA, equal to about 30,000 T cell genomes, was loaded into each replicate PCR. Purified libraries were quantified with a Qubit 3.0 fluorometer, sized on a Bioanalyzer 2100, and re-quantified with the KAPA Library Quantification kit. Every immunoSEQ 96-well plate was sequenced on a separate single-read 150-cycle Illumina NextSeq 550 flow cell. The authors processed their data as follows. Because the immunoSEQ output included only junctional sequences and no quality scores, the filtering could not be the same as the filtering used for full-length reads. Sequences were annotated with PyIR, a Python wrapper for IgBLAST v1.9, and V/J genes and CDR3 were assigned using IMGT germline references. Any read was removed if the V/J assignment was weak (E-value above 1e-6), the CDR3 was missing, or the read contained stop codons, out-of-frame junctions, or ambiguous translated residues. A V3J clonotype was defined by an identical inferred V gene, J gene, and CDR3 amino acid sequence. Percentage overlap between repertoires was calculated by dividing the number of shared unique clonotypes by the size of the smaller repertoire. Repertoire richness was assessed with RTK rarefaction, the Chao1 estimator, and Recon v2.1 estimates of unobserved clonotypes. OLGA was used to compute generation probabilities for all TCRbeta clonotypes that the gDNA method yielded from a few donors. This is the immuneACCESS table as TCRdb keeps it, with only in-frame sequences that have V and J called. A part of the clones is gone; compared with another copy, unresolved V genes explain less than half, and the rest is unexplained. V, J and clone size reflect that table, while D and trimming were determined from the DNA. In this sample the table shows approximately 1.1 million clones, more than 75% of which occur a single time. Clones ranked in the top ten supply roughly 0.56% of the sample.

The donors were healthy, HIV-negative adults who had no recently reported acute infections or vaccinations. Every donor was a Caucasian adult living in Nashville, Tennessee, USA. CD4+ T cells were enriched by magnetic negative selection, after which naive cells were positively selected on CD45RA and the negative fraction was taken as the memory subset. Blood was obtained by leukapheresis, after which PBMCs were separated by Ficoll-Histopaque density gradient centrifugation and cryopreserved in liquid nitrogen vapor phase. Purity and quantity of every magnetically sorted T cell population were checked by analytical flow cytometry. Genomic DNA was isolated from each sorted fraction and quantified by UV absorbance on a Nanodrop 2000c. As regards this clone: It has no known antigen specificity. Base qualities are not provided; no much larger clone lies one nucleotide away.

Results and caveats for the whole study, not just this receptor: Because the study included a small number of donors, the genetic and exposure-history diversity represented was limited. Approximately 5% of naive CD4, approximately 3.7% of naive CD8, 2% to 2.5% of memory CD4, and more than 0.35% of memory CD8 clonotypes were shared across a few donors. Compared with non-shared clonotypes, the clonotypes found in all four sorted-subset donors had higher generation probabilities. Based on pairwise subsampling, the degree of clonotype sharing among donors was expected to be affected by sequencing depth. Larger estimated clonotype richness was generally found for naive subsets than for memory subsets. Sampling was limited to blood, and TCR repertoires in tissue likely differ from TCR repertoires in blood. Incomplete sequencing was indicated by rarefaction of sorted-subset datasets, despite the large sequencing depth.

This clonotype was obtained from a man between 18 and 35 years old in good health. Some clones in this sample may be carry-over from other donors' samples. Material: memory CD4+ T cells from PBMCs. What this sample's cell subset or site label stands for: CD45RA-negative fraction. This chain is built from TRBV4-2 and TRBJ2-1; the central 10 bases match TRBD2. At the DNA level, the sequence is TGTGCCAGCAGCCAAGTCGAAGCGGGGGGGGACAATGAGCAGTTCTTC. Its product reads: CASSQVEAGGDNEQFF.